This TCR beta chain originates from a study of CD4+ T cells in melanoma. The repertoire was sequenced with immunoSEQ multiplex PCR; TCRdb's copy has only in-frame clones and lacks some. The profile shows tens of thousands of clones, almost 70% of them singletons. The trim removed 7 bases at V and 7 bases at J, leaving 14 bases unmatched. Germline loops: CDR1 SQVTM, CDR2 ANQGSEA. The CDR3 loop spans 14 amino acids. The specimen sequenced was tumor tissue. The J gene is TRBJ1-2, the V gene TRBV29-1; 8 nucleotides line up with TRBD1. The TCR sequence derives from a human donor with melanoma. The CDR3 DNA reads TGCAGCGCTGTAACAATTCAGGGGGCTCGTGGCTACACCTTC. This translates into CSAVTIQGARGYTF.